The 4 T cell receptor beta chains below all came from one sample that was sequenced in a study of molecular identifiers for immune sequencing clone quantification. From the PCR reads, TCRdb called clonotypes with MiXCR, one entry per CDR3 protein. Here the sample spans 250,000 to 350,000 distinct CDR3 sequences, about 22% being singletons. The sample taken for sequencing was naive CD8+ T cells from blood, with Jurkat cell RNA spiked in. Subset reported: FACS-sorted CD8+CD4-CCR7+CD45RA+ naive T cells. Receptor source: a human donor in good health. Some libraries in this study had Jurkat cell RNA spiked in.

This clonotype was recorded many times. The genes are TRBV9 and TRBJ1-1; D unclear. Germline loops: CDR1 SGDLS, CDR2 YYNGEE. The CDR3 is made up of 16 amino acids. V was pared by 0 bases and J by 0 bases, with 12 bases between. The CDR3 sequence: CASSVGGQAMNTEAFF. CDR3 nucleotides: TGTGCCAGCAGCGTAGGGGGTCAGGCAATGAACACTGAAGCTTTCTTT.

This clonotype was recorded at least ten times. The chain links TRBV11-3 to TRBJ2-1; TRBD1 aligns across 12 bases. Germline values: CDR1 SGHNT, CDR2 YENEEA. The CDR3 runs 15 residues. Losses at the gene ends were 4 bases for V and 5 bases for J; bases not matched to a gene: 3. The DNA for the CDR3 is TGTGCCAGCAGCTCGGGACAGGGGGCCCACAATGAGCAGTTCTTC. Translating it yields CASSSGQGAHNEQFF.

The rearrangement links TRBV11-2 to TRBJ2-2; TRBD2 might be the D (7 bases). Between the trimmed V and J ends, which lost 5 bases and 4 bases, there was a span of 14 bases. This CDR3 has 15 amino acids. CDR1 SGHAT and CDR2 FQNNGV come from the germline V gene. CDR3 DNA: TGTGCCAGCAGCCCGGGCGGGGGCGTCACCGGGGAGCTGTTTTTT. Translated: CASSPGGGVTGELFF.

This clonotype showed up just a few times. A single base separates this from a much larger clone, so it may be a read error. The chain carries TRBV7-2 and TRBJ1-1, with D unresolved. From germline, CDR1 is SGHTA and CDR2 FQGNSA. This CDR3 has 15 residues. Trimming removed 2 bases at V and 4 bases at J, with 14 bases between. CDR3 region: CASSLHRELSTEAFF. CDR3 DNA sequence: TGTGCCAGCAGCTTACATAGAGAGTTGAGCACTGAAGCTTTCTTT.